These 20 T cell receptor beta chains share one sample of origin, sequenced in a study of cytomegalovirus exposure and HLA in healthy donors. The primer mix had 60 Vbeta and 13 Jbeta primers. The data were produced by immunoSEQ multiplex PCR, yet TCRdb's version contains in-frame clones alone and is incomplete. The sample holds some 100,000 clones, approximately 72% seen once. Sequenced input: PBMCs. The receptor set was obtained from a male donor in good health and CMV-seropositive.

The rearrangement uses TRBV30 and TRBJ2-7; TRBD2 might be the D (5 bases). Germline V gene data show CDR1 as GTSNPN and CDR2 as SVGIG (reference sequence). The CDR3 totals 11 residues. Trimming cost V 4 bases and J 2 bases, with 6 bases left between them. The CDR3 reads CAWTGTYEQYF. The CDR3 nucleotides read TGTGCCTGGACCGGGACCTACGAGCAGTACTTC.

This clone was detected a few times. This rearrangement joins TRBV30 to TRBJ2-2; D might be TRBD2 (5 bases). The CDR3 covers 13 residues. Deletions cut 3 bases from V and 7 bases from J, with 12 bases between. Germline CDR1 GTSNPN, CDR2 SVGIG (reference sequence). This CDR3 reads CAWSGLSDGELFF. CDR3 nucleotide sequence: TGTGCCTGGAGCGGACTCAGCGACGGGGAGCTGTTTTTT.

This rearrangement joins TRBV6-1 to TRBJ2-5, with 10 bases aligning to TRBD1. Trimming removed 4 bases from V and 4 bases from J; junction bases left unmatched: 3. This CDR3 has 14 residues. Germline loops: CDR1 MNHNS, CDR2 SASEGT. This CDR3 is CASSATGGGETQYF. The CDR3 bases are TGTGCCAGCAGTGCGACAGGGGGCGGAGAGACCCAGTACTTC.

This clone came up a few times. J is TRBJ1-5 and V is TRBV11-3, with TRBD1 as a possible D gene (6 bases). Germline V gene sequence: CDR1 SGHNT, CDR2 YENEEA. Trimming pared 2 bases from V and 4 bases from J, leaving 6 bases between. This CDR3 has 13 residues. The CDR3 sequence: CASSLTGNQPQHF. The CDR3 bases are TGTGCCAGCAGCTTAACAGGGAATCAGCCCCAGCATTTT.

The genes are TRBV5-6 and TRBJ2-7; D gene unclear. The CDR3 totals 13 residues. Germline V gives CDR1 SGHDT, CDR2 YYEEEE. V lost 0 bases and J 4 bases, leaving 8 bases between the germline ends. The CDR3: CASSLAAGYEQYF. CDR3 in DNA: TGTGCCAGCAGCTTGGCCGCAGGATACGAGCAGTACTTC.

This rearrangement joins TRBV4-3 to TRBJ2-2, with D possibly TRBD1 on 6 matching bases. The CDR3 spans 16 residues. Deletions cut 1 base from V and 1 base from J, with 10 bases between. The germline V gene has CDR1 LGHNA and CDR2 YSLEER. This CDR3 is CASSQGVGGNTGELFF. The CDR3 DNA sequence: TGCGCCAGCAGCCAAGGGGTAGGGGGGAACACCGGGGAGCTGTTTTTT.

V is TRBV4-1 and J is TRBJ2-2; possible D gene TRBD1, 6 bases. V was pared by 4 bases and J by 0 bases, with 15 bases between. Germline-derived CDR1 and CDR2 are MGHRA and YSYEKL. The CDR3 extends over 17 amino acids. This CDR3 is CASSLTQGTTNTGELFF. CDR3 coding DNA: TGCGCCAGCAGCCTAACCCAGGGGACGACGAACACCGGGGAGCTGTTTTTT.

The chain combines TRBV7-9 with TRBJ1-1; 8 bases fit TRBD1. Trimming at V came to 4 bases and at J to 2 bases, leaving 6 bases not matched to a gene. Germline CDR1 and CDR2: SEHNR and FQNEAQ (reference sequence). The CDR3 extends over 15 amino acids. The CDR3 loop reads CASSSVDRDNTEAFF. For the CDR3, the DNA is TGTGCCAGCAGCTCGGTGGACAGGGATAACACTGAAGCTTTCTTT.

This chain links TRBV5-5 with TRBJ2-7, with TRBD1 as a possible D gene (5 bases). There are 13 residues in the CDR3. Trimming stripped 2 bases from V and 2 bases from J, with 8 bases between. Germline CDR1 SGHKS, CDR2 YYEKEE (reference sequence). In DNA form, the CDR3 reads TGTGCCAGCAGCTTTGGACACCCCTACGAGCAGTACTTC. It translates to CASSFGHPYEQYF. Full variable domain (remainder filled in from reference TRBV5-5 and TRBJ2-7): DAGVTQSPTHLIKTRGQQVTLRCSPISGHKSVSWYQQVLGQGPQFIFQYYEKEERGRGNFPDRFSARQFPNYSSELNVNALLLGDSALYLCASSFGHPYEQYFGPGTRLTVT.

This rearrangement joins TRBV21-1 to TRBJ2-7; the table calls TRBD1, which could not be checked here. TRBV21-1 is flagged as a pseudogene. The CDR3 has 15 residues. CDR3 protein: CASSKVSGQVYEQYF. CDR3 DNA: TGTGCCAGCAGCAAAGTCTCGGGACAGGTGTACGAGCAGTACTTC.

This clone is a singleton in its sample. The DNA of the CDR3 is TGCGCCAGCAGCTTAGGACTGCCGGAGGTGACTTCACCCCTCCACTTT. Its translation: CASSLGLPEVTSPLHF. The chain recombines TRBV5-1 with TRBJ1-6; D not resolved. Germline-derived CDR1 and CDR2 are SGHRS and YFSETQ. V was cut by 2 bases and J by 9 bases, with 18 bases left in between. This CDR3 is 16 amino acids long.

DNA for the CDR3: TGTGCCAGCACCACCCGGGGGGGCCAAGAGACCCAGTACTTC. Translation gives CASTTRGGQETQYF. This chain connects TRBV6-6 to TRBJ2-5, with 8 bases matching TRBD2. This CDR3 is 14 amino acids long. Germline V CDR1 and CDR2: MNHNY, SVGAGI (reference sequence). Unmatched junction bases numbered 5, after V lost 7 bases and J lost 1 base.

In this sample, this clone turned up a few times. The CDR3 region has the DNA TGTGCCAGCAAAGAAGGGACAGGGATTCAGCCCCAGCATTTT. This gives the protein CASKEGTGIQPQHF. This sequence joins TRBV6-5 and TRBJ1-5, with TRBD1 matching over 9 bases. Germline-derived CDR1 and CDR2 are MNHEY and SVGAGI. This CDR3 has 14 amino acids. Trimming took 7 bases from V and 6 from J; bases not matched to a gene: 7.

The CDR3 DNA is TGCGCCAGCAGCTTGGTTCCAGGGCTTAGCTCTGGGGCCAACGTCCTGACTTTC. It specifies CASSLVPGLSSGANVLTF. The chain couples TRBV5-1 to TRBJ2-6; perhaps TRBD1 as D (5 bases). The V gene's germline CDR1 is SGHRS and CDR2 YFSETQ. Trimming removed 0 bases from V and 0 bases from J, with 13 bases in between. This CDR3 spans 18 amino acids.

This clone was seen more than once but under ten times. V and J are TRBV4-3 and TRBJ2-3; 13 bases align to TRBD2. Trimming took 1 base from V and 7 from J; bases not matched to a gene: 11. The CDR3 length is 18 residues. Germline V lookup: CDR1 LGHNA, CDR2 YSLEER. The CDR3 loop is CASSQAGPGTSGAHTQYF. Here the CDR3 DNA reads TGCGCCAGCAGCCAAGCGGGACCCGGGACTAGCGGGGCGCATACGCAGTATTTT.

This clone is medium-sized by share. The chain is built from TRBV4-2 and TRBJ2-5, with D uncertain. V lost 4 bases to trimming and J lost 5 bases, with 17 bases between them. CDR1 LGHNA and CDR2 YNFKEQ come from the germline V gene. CDR3 length: 15 amino acids. The CDR3 DNA sequence: TGTGCCAGCAGCCCAACGGATTTGGCGAGGGAGACCCAGTACTTC. It specifies CASSPTDLARETQYF.

In this sample, this clone turned up a few times. The V and J genes are TRBV5-1 and TRBJ1-1, with a tentative D call TRBD1 (5 bases). Trimming stripped 4 bases from V and 11 bases from J, with 21 bases between. The CDR3 has 14 residues. Germline CDR1 is SGHRS and CDR2 is YFSETQ. The CDR3 region is CASSETGEIRSAFF. The CDR3 nucleotides are TGCGCCAGCAGCGAAACAGGTGAGATACGCTCGGCTTTCTTT.

CDR3 protein: CASSLAPRHNTEAFF. DNA for the CDR3: TGTGCCAGCAGCTTAGCTCCCAGACACAACACTGAAGCTTTCTTT. The rearrangement links TRBV7-8 to TRBJ1-1; D is ambiguous. Germline V lookup: CDR1 SGHVS, CDR2 FQNEAQ. The CDR3 has 15 residues. Trimming stripped 0 bases from V and 2 bases from J, with 10 bases between.

The V gene is TRBV5-4, the J gene TRBJ2-4; D remains unclear. V lost 0 bases to trimming and J lost 6 bases, with 13 bases between them. Germline assignment: CDR1 SGHNT and CDR2 YYREEE (reference sequence). The CDR3 is made up of 15 amino acids. This CDR3 is CASSLVAGSGNIQYF. CDR3 sequence (DNA): TGTGCCAGCAGCTTGGTCGCCGGGTCGGGAAACATTCAGTACTTC.

The chain carries TRBV6-1 and TRBJ1-2; 8 nucleotides line up with TRBD1. Losses at the gene ends were 3 bases for V and 7 bases for J; bases not matched to a gene: 7. The CDR3 is 14 amino acids. Germline CDR1 and CDR2: MNHNS and SASEGT. The CDR3 DNA sequence: TGTGCCAGCAGTGATGGACAGGGTTTAGGTGGCTACACCTTC. Its protein product is CASSDGQGLGGYTF.